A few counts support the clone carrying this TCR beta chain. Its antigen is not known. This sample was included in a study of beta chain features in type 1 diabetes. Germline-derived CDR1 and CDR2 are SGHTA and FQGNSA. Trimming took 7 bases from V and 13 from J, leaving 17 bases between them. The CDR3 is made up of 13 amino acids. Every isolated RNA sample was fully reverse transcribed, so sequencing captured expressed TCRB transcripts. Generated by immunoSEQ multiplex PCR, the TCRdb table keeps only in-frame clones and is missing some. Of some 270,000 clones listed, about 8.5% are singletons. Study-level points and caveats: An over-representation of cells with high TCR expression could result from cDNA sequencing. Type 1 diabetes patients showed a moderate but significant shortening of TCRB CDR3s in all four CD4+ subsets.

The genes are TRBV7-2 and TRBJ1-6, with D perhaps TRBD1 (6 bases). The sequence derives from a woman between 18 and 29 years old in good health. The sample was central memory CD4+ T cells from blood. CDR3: CASTRTAGSPLHF. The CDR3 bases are TGTGCCAGCACCCGGACAGCAGGCTCCCCCCTCCACTTT.